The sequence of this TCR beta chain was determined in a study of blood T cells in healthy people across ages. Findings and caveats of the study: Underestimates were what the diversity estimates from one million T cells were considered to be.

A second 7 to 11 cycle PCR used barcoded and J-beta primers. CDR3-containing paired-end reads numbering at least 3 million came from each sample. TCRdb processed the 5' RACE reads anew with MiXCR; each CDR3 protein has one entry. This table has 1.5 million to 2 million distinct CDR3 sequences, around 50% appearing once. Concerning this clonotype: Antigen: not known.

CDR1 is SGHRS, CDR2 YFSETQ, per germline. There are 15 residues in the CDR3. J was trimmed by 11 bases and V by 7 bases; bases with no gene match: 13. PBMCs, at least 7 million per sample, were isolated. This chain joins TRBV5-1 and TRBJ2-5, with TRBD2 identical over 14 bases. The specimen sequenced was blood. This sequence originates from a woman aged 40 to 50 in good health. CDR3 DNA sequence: TGCGCCAGCGGGACGGGACTAGCGGGGGTCAATGAGCAGTACTTC. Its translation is CASGTGLAGVNEQYF.